Listed here is a single T cell receptor beta chain. In TCRdb, the RACE reads were re-called with MiXCR into one record per CDR3 protein. This sample has around 300,000 distinct CDR3 sequences, with around 7% found just once. CDR1 is MNHNY, CDR2 SVGAGI, per germline (reference sequence). The CDR3 sequence is 14 residues long. V lost 7 bases and J lost 6, with 17 bases in between. This record belongs to a study of human T cells and chemical hapten exposure. The overall study: The sensitizer, 2% DPC, was used on around 2 cm by around 2 cm of upper inner arm skin.

Time point of the sample: patch test 1, 2 weeks after DPC sensitization. As to treatment: therapeutic diphenylcyclopropenone sensitization with weekly scalp DPC. Phlebotomy was performed prior to application of every patch test. This sequence was found in a woman in her late teens or twenties with alopecia areata. Some clones in this sample may be carry-over from other donors' samples. Sequencing was performed on whole blood, taken in connection with sensitization to the hapten diphenylcyclopropenone (DPC). The J gene is TRBJ2-3, the V gene TRBV6-6; TRBD2 might be the D (5 bases). The CDR3 DNA reads as TGTGCCAGCAAAAACCCCTCCCGCGGGGATACGCAGTATTTT. Translated, it gives CASKNPSRGDTQYF.